The entry below gives a single T cell receptor (beta chain) sequence along with its context. No cognate antigen has been identified for it. No much larger clonotype is one base removed from it; base qualities were not supplied. V was cut back by 5 bases and J by 0 bases, leaving a gap of 14 bases between them. CDR1 and CDR2, looked up from the germline V gene, are SGHNT and YENEEA. The CDR3 goes from the cysteine to the phenylalanine over 15 residues. The entry retains the CDR3 DNA only, 45 bases that are in frame from base 1. Libraries came from the immunoSEQ multiplex PCR assay. For the multiplex PCR, a mixture combining 60 forward primers for TCR Vbeta segments and 13 reverse primers for TCR Jbeta segments was used. Amplification of the CDR3 region of rearranged TCR beta genes was performed with a multiplex PCR assay on genomic DNA. The Illumina HiSeq System was used to sequence the amplified TCR beta libraries as 87-base-pair reads. Per the authors' processing: In a later analysis, some 80 million unique TCR beta chains were counted across the approximately 620 repertoires, and some 10 million of these chains were shared by at least two donors. Raw reads were error-corrected and collapsed into unique sequences with a nearest-neighbor algorithm that merged closely related sequences to remove PCR and sequencing errors. To assign V, D and J gene segments, CDR3 sequences were aligned to IMGT reference sequences. For a sequence to be retained, at least a six-nucleotide match to both a V gene segment and a J gene segment was required. Rearrangements were called productive when the CDR3 lacked stop codons and stayed in frame with V and J; all others were non-productive. Following IMGT convention, CDR3 was defined as the stretch from the second conserved V-encoded cysteine up to the conserved J-encoded phenylalanine. In an earlier analysis of roughly 580 of the donors, sequences lacking an unambiguous match to a single V gene segment were excluded. In an earlier analysis of about 590 of the donors, a V segment was called functional when productive rearrangements were above 56.7%, and segregating when the standard deviation between donors exceeded 5%. A statistical classification framework was built for diagnosing cytomegalovirus status from the catalog of TCR beta chain sequences. In a later analysis, V and J genes were assigned by comparing TCR nucleotide sequences against IMGT/GENE-DB human TR gene sequences. The TCRdist pipeline was used in a later analysis to assign CDR3 sequences and most-parsimonious VDJ recombination scenarios. In a later analysis, every TCR beta chain was defined by the combination of its CDR3 amino acid sequence and its V-gene family, and reads without a unique V-gene family were dropped. As a way to deal with suspected cross-contamination and a sequencing artifact, a later analysis dropped 450 to 600 nucleotide sequences that were highly shared and had low generation probability. In a later analysis, a clonal expansion index was calculated for each public chain from normalized within-repertoire ranks of inferred template counts. Generation probabilities in a later analysis came from a VDJ recombination model fitted to out-of-frame rearrangements, and those results were checked against IGoR. In a later analysis, TCR-TCR, TCR-HLA and TCR-CMV co-occurrence was scored with hypergeometric tests, and a repertoire-size bias correction was applied to TCR pairs. A later analysis estimated false discovery rates by permuting HLA or CMV assignments 20 times. In a later analysis, co-occurring TCRs were grouped with DBSCAN, and TCRdist sequence similarity was added when clustering was performed within HLA-allele-positive subsets. Repertoires with fewer than 30,000 or more than 120,000 public chains, plus five repertoires with anomalous nucleotide sharing, were excluded from co-occurrence clustering. TCRdb took this table from immuneACCESS and kept in-frame rearrangements with V and J called. Such tables lack part of the clones; where checked against another copy, unresolved V genes explain under half of the gap, and the rest is unexplained. V and J calls and clone size are given by that table; D and trimming were obtained from the DNA. For this sample the table gives 150,000 or so clones, of which 60% to 85% were detected only once. Approximately 13% of the sample goes to the ten largest clones.

The data stem from a study of cytomegalovirus exposure and HLA in healthy donors (dated by TCRdb to 2016 to 2017). About the investigation overall: In an earlier analysis of about 560 of the donors, 276 Gb of sequence data and 90 million to 120 million unique TCR beta sequences from 180 million or so T cells were reported. An early release covering roughly 600 HLA-typed donors comprised around 300 gigabases of sequencing data and roughly 85 million unique TCR sequences. Of the roughly 390 genotyped donors, 75% to 85% were placed in the genetic ancestry cluster associated with self-reported Caucasian donors. The aim of the study was to test whether cataloging public T cell receptors could identify signatures of past pathogen exposure. The study profiled the T cell repertoires of some 610 subjects by immunosequencing and related them to cytomegalovirus serostatus. Along with the approximately 700-subject first cohort, a separate validation cohort of around 120 different subjects was used. To predict cytomegalovirus infection status, the study combined high-throughput TCR immunosequencing, statistical association of individual TCRs with disease status, and machine learning. A later analysis re-examined previously published TCR beta repertoires from just over 650 donors and added high-resolution HLA genotyping to investigate patterns of TCR occurrence. Rather than using new phenotypic data, the later analysis identified candidate immune exposures from TCR beta sequences and from how often those sequences occurred across donors. An earlier analysis of around 580 of the donors used high-throughput TCR beta sequencing to judge whether each TCR beta V gene segment behaved as functional or pseudogenic. Donor age, sex, ethnicity and CMV serostatus were compiled alongside the repertoire data. A later genetic analysis took genome-wide SNP genotypes for about three fifths of the 666 donors and used that subset as a discovery cohort. All discovery cohort repertoires had been generated using a single sequencing platform. HLA typing included class I and class II loci at four-digit resolution. Typing coverage varied by locus: 629-630 donors for A, B, C, DRB1 and DQB1; approximately 520 for DQA1; around 610 for DPA1; roughly 450 for DPB1. A handful of DR-DQ haplotypes were handled as single units for association and clustering because linkage in the cohort was strong. Among roughly 400 genotyped donors of the cohort, an average of about 240,000 unique TCR beta nucleotide sequences were sequenced per donor, roughly 20% of them non-productive.

Summary of the overall study and its limitations: The presence/absence analyses assumed that sequencing depth was roughly uniform across donors, and that assumption may not be true. Strong co-occurrence of HLA alleles, especially DR and DQ, made assigning TCR associations to individual alleles difficult. An earlier analysis of 587 of the donors showed that most TCR beta V segments appeared in productive rearrangements either about 87% or about 30% of the time, which broadly matched IMGT annotations. In a later analysis, about 16,000 TCR beta sequences were associated with specific HLA alleles at a false discovery rate of 0.05. CMV serostatus was the only immune exposure information available for the cohort. An association between a missense DCLRE1C variant and V-gene and J-gene trimming of TCR beta chains was found in a later genetic analysis and replicated in an independent cohort. Linkage disequilibrium might explain the correlated functional status among segregating V segments, but an unknown experimental factor could not be excluded. This cohort had only TCR beta chains sequenced, and the lack of alpha or paired-chain data limited which features could be detected. Compared with the roughly 710-donor mean, donors in an Asian-associated ancestry cluster had fewer N-insertions in productive TCRs, according to a later genetic analysis. A further reported finding was that TCR beta sequences accurately predicted the HLA-A and HLA-B alleles for most subjects in the first cohort. The authors suggested that the approach could potentially be generalized to other disease states and immunological phenotypes. A few of the identified cytomegalovirus-associated TCR beta chains were confirmed in vitro to be specific for cytomegalovirus antigens. HLA typing was unavailable for some donors at each locus, so association tests used only the typed subset. Because the 87-base-pair reads could not distinguish some IMGT-functional V segments, including TRBV6-2 and TRBV6-3, those segments were excluded. Because counts were too low, under 20 rarely observed V segments, including chromosome 9 orphons, were left out of the earlier analysis of 587 of the donors. While some public TCRs were present in many individuals, most TCR sequences turned up only very rarely across donors. Several of the top co-occurrence clusters appeared to be linked to parvovirus B19, influenza, CMV and Epstein-Barr virus, according to a later analysis. Compared with equally common non-associated chains, HLA-associated TCR beta chains in a later analysis were more clonally expanded and had lower generation probabilities. In the study, approximately 160 TCR beta chains were listed as associated with cytomegalovirus. In a later analysis, most CMV-associated TCR beta chains were found to appear HLA-restricted, with HLA associations seemingly driven largely by CMV exposure. According to a later analysis, TCR association rates differed among HLA loci, with DRB1 alleles showing the most associated TCRs and HLA-C alleles showing the fewest. The sequencing pipeline was judged likely to have produced a cluster of highly shared sequence variants as a technical artifact. Cytomegalovirus status was reported to be diagnosed by the classifier with high specificity and sensitivity in both the original and validation cohorts.

The cohort was made up of approximately 670 healthy bone marrow donors. At the time of sampling, every cohort member was nominally healthy, though immune exposures that went unrecorded were likely present. The donor was CMV seropositive and was included in the group of 290 or so seropositive cohort members. Every donor gave a peripheral blood sample, and the peripheral blood mononuclear cells from that sample were used for TCR beta sequencing. The Qiagen DNeasy Blood Extraction Kit was used to extract genomic DNA from the blood cell samples. The sample was PBMCs. The receptor was derived from a middle-aged man in good health and CMV-seropositive. In this chain, TRBV11-3 is recombined with TRBJ2-7, with a tentative D gene TRBD2 over 6 matching bases. The CDR3 has the sequence CASSRGGVNSYEQYF. The nucleotide sequence is TGTGCCAGCAGCCGTGGCGGGGTTAACTCCTACGAGCAGTACTTC.